The clone carrying this T cell receptor (beta chain) was seen ten or more times. CDR1 is LGHNA, CDR2 YSLEER, per germline. With 1 base clipped from V and 7 bases from J, the junction kept 8 bases outside the gene matches. The CDR3 loop spans 16 amino acids. The TCRbeta library was prepared with unique molecular identifiers. TCRdb re-called the PCR reads with MiXCR, one entry per CDR3 protein. The data show approximately 590,000 distinct CDR3 sequences, roughly a tenth seen once. The data are from a study of T-cell reconstitution after alpha-beta-depleted transplantation in children. V usage is TRBV4-3 and J usage is TRBJ1-4, with 8 bases matching TRBD1. Sequencing was performed on PBMCs from the stem cell graft donor, taken from the stem cell graft. This clonotype was obtained from a human donor who donated a stem cell graft to a child with acute myeloid leukemia. CDR3 sequence reads: CASSQGTWTGPEKLFF. In DNA form, the CDR3 reads TGCGCCAGCAGCCAAGGCACCTGGACAGGGCCTGAAAAACTGTTTTTT.